This T cell receptor (beta chain) comes out of a study of human T cells and chemical hapten exposure (dated by TCRdb to the early 2020s). About the study as a whole: For sensitization, 2% DPC in acetone was applied to a roughly 2 cm by roughly 2 cm area of upper inner arm skin. In alopecia patients, the study followed how the peripheral blood TCR repertoire changed in vivo over primary and secondary sensitization to diphenylcyclopropenone (DPC), a hapten. Most of the patients in the cohort were female, and the cohort covered alopecia areata with under or over 50% scalp involvement, alopecia totalis and alopecia universalis. Blood for TCR sequencing was provided by twenty-nine alopecia patients at one to four time points (pre-sensitization, 2, 6 and 24 weeks). Libraries were pooled for sequencing, and per-sample TCR yields varied mainly because of small differences in library volumes within the pool. Patch testing was done on the upper back using Finn chambers containing 0.01% DPC, and results were scored after 6 days according to International Contact Dermatitis Research Group standards. Blood samples were taken from patients before sensitization (week 0) and then at 2, 6 and about 24 weeks after DPC sensitization. Throughout the approximately 23-week study period, patients were also given weekly therapeutic DPC doses on the scalp.

Receptor libraries were prepared by RACE. These reads were obtained on a NextSeq 500. Library preparation attached unique molecular identifiers to individual cDNA molecules for quantitative, reproducible TCR counting. Both TCR alpha and TCR beta chains were sequenced from each blood RNA sample. In the paper's pipeline: A median of about 87,000 TCRs per sample was observed, with a range of about 20,000 to 750,000. The Decombinator software suite was used to annotate V, J and CDR3 in the TCR reads. Every sample was subsampled to the same number of TCRs (28,000) for the PS versus PT1 abundance plots. TCRs were defined as expanded if absent before sensitization and observed at least eight times at the 2-week time point. TCRdb reworked the public reads: Q25 trimming with fastp, MiXCR clone assembly, productive beta chains retained. Here each entry gathers all rows of one CDR3 protein and keeps the most common genes and DNA. The V and J calls and clone size are TCRdb's, not the authors'. Within this sample are roughly 86,000 distinct CDR3 sequences, with 10% to 13% of them counted one time only. In total, the top ten clones hold around 2.2% of the sample.

The time point label for this specimen denotes: patch test 1, 2 weeks after DPC sensitization. According to the study, the label for this sample's treatment or condition signals: therapeutic diphenylcyclopropenone sensitization with weekly scalp DPC. Blood at each patch-test visit was drawn before the patch test was applied. To be eligible, patients had to be aged 18 to 70, diagnosed with alopecia and judged suitable for DPC therapy, while pregnant patients were excluded. Total RNA was isolated from unfractionated whole blood collected in Tempus Blood RNA tubes. V loses 4 bases, J loses 5 bases, and the germline ends lie 11 bases apart. From a lookup of the germline V gene, CDR1 and CDR2 are MNHEY and SVGAGI. Taken from cysteine to phenylalanine, the CDR3 has 13 residues. Only the CDR3 region is kept as DNA, spanning 39 bases read in frame from base 1. The research as a whole found: Repeated subsampling changed both the strength of the expansion versus patch-test correlation and the threshold at which the correlation became significant. DPC sensitization did not change how many TCRs were above 1 in 1000 frequency, and no evidence was found of alterations in global repertoire structure. The number of PT1 expanded TCRs positively correlated with patch test score, significant at thresholds 8, 16 and 32 but not 4. Expanded TCRs formed significantly more large CDR3 similarity clusters than pre-sensitization or healthy control sets, consistent with antigen-driven responses. All patients had alopecia, a presumed autoimmune disease, so their immune response might differ from that of healthy individuals.

This clonotype was seen more than once but under ten times. This receptor's antigen is unknown. It has no much larger one-base neighbor in the sample; base qualities were not kept. The TCR was taken from a middle-aged man with alopecia areata. Some clones in this sample may be carry-over from other donors' samples. Sequencing used whole blood, obtained in connection with sensitization to the hapten diphenylcyclopropenone (DPC). The rearranged chain carries TRBV6-5 and TRBJ1-2, with the D gene call left open. DNA sequence: TGTGCCAGCAGTTCCGGTTACCTTTATGGCTACACCTTC. Translation gives CASSSGYLYGYTF.